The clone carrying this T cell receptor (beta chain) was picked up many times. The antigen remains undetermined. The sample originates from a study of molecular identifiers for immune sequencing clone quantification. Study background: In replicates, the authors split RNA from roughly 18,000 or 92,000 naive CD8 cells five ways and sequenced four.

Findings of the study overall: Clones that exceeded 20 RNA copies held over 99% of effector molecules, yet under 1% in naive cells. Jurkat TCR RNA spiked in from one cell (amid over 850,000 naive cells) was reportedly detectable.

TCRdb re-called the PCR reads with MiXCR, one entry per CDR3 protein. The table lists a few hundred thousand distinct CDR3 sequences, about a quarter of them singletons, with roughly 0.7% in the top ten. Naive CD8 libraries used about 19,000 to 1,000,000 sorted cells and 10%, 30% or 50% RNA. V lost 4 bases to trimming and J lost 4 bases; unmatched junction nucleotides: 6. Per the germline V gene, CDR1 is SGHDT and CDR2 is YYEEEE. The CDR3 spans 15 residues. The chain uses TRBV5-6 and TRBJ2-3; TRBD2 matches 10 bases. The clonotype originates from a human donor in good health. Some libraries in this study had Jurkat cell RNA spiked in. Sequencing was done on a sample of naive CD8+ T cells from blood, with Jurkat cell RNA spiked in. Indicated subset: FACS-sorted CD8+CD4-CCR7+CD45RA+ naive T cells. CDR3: CASSPERGGADTQYF. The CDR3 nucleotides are TGTGCCAGCAGCCCCGAGCGGGGGGGCGCAGATACGCAGTATTTT.